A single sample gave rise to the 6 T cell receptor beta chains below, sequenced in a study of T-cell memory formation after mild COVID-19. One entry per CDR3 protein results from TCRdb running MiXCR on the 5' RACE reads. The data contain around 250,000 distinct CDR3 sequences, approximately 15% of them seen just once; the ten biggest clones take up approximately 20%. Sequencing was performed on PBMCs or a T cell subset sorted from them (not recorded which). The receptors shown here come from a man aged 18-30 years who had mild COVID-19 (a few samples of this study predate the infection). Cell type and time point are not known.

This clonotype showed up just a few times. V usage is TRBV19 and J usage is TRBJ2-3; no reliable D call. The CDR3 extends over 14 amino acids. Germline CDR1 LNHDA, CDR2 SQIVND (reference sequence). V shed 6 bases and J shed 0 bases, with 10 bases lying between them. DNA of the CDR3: TGTGCCAGTAGGACGGATTCTAGCACAGATACGCAGTATTTT. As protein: CASRTDSSTDTQYF. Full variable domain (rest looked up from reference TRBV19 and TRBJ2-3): DGGITQSPKYLFRKEGQNVTLSCEQNLNHDAMYWYRQDPGQGLRLIYYSQIVNDFQKGDIAEGYSVSREKKESFPLTVTSAQKNPTAFYLCASRTDSSTDTQYFGPGTRLTVL.

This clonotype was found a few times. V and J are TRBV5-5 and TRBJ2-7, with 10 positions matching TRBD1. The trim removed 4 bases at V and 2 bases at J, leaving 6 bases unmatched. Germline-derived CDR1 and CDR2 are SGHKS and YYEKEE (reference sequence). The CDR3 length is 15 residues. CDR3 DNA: TGTGCCAGCAGCCGACCGGGACAGGGGACCTACGAGCAGTACTTC. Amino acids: CASSRPGQGTYEQYF. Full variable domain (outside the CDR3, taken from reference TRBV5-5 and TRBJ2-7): DAGVTQSPTHLIKTRGQQVTLRCSPISGHKSVSWYQQVLGQGPQFIFQYYEKEERGRGNFPDRFSARQFPNYSSELNVNALLLGDSALYLCASSRPGQGTYEQYFGPGTRLTVT.

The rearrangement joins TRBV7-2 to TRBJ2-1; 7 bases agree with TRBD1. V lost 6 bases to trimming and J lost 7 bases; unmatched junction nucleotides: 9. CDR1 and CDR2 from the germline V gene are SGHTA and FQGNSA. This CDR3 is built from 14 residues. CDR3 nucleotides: TGTGCCAGCAGGGCCACGGGACAGATGAATGAGCAGTTCTTC. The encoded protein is CASRATGQMNEQFF.

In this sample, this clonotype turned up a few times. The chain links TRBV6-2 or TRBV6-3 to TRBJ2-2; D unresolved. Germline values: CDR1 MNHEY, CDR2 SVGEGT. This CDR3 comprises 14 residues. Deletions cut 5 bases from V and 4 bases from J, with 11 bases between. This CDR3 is CASSPAGATGELFF. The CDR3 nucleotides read TGTGCCAGCAGTCCGGCAGGAGCCACCGGGGAGCTGTTTTTT.

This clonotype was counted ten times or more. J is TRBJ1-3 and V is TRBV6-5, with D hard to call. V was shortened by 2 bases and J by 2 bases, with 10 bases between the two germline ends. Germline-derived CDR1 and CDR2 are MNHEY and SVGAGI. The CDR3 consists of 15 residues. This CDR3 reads CASSYRPEPGNTIYF. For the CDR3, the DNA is TGTGCCAGCAGTTACCGTCCGGAGCCTGGAAACACCATATATTTT.

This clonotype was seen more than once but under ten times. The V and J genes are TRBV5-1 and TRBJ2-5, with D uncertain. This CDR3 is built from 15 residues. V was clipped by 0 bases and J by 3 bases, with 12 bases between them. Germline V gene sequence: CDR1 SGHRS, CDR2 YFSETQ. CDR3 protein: CASSLARRIEETQYF. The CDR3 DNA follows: TGCGCCAGCAGCTTGGCTAGGCGGATCGAAGAGACCCAGTACTTC.